This TCR beta chain comes out of a study of Graves' ophthalmopathy and Graves' hyperthyroidism. RNA transcripts were the source from which TCR beta CDR3 regions were amplified. A first-round RT-PCR used HTBI primers, followed by a second-round multiplex PCR. MiXCR, run by TCRdb on the multiplex PCR reads, gives a single entry per CDR3 protein. The repertoire includes about 620,000 distinct CDR3 sequences, roughly 20% of them detected once, and approximately 6.9% sits in the top ten. The germline V and J ends were trimmed by 5 bases and 10 bases, with 18 bases remaining between them. The CDR3 is 15 residues long. Establishment of the diagnosis relied upon clinical symptoms, serum thyroxine, TRAb, thyroid ultrasound and orbital computed tomography.

This TCR was recovered from a woman aged 18-29 years with stable Graves' hyperthyroidism. Some clones in this sample may be carry-over from other donors' samples. The source material was peripheral blood. The gene calls are TRBV12-3 or TRBV12-4 and TRBJ1-6; D ambiguous. CDR3 nucleotides: TGTGCCAGCAGTGCTAAACAAAGAGGGAAGTCACCCCTCCACTTT. Encoded protein: CASSAKQRGKSPLHF.